These 13 T cell receptor beta chains came from one sample sequenced in a study of T-cell reconstitution after alpha-beta-depleted transplantation in children. Unique molecular identifiers featured in how the TCRbeta library was prepared. In TCRdb, the PCR reads were re-called with MiXCR into one record per CDR3 protein. The data show approximately 520,000 distinct CDR3 sequences, 9.5% to 12% seen once. The sample here was PBMCs, mostly from graft donor cells, taken 180 days after TCRalphabeta/CD19-depleted stem cell transplant. All receptors derive from a female patient aged 2-15 years who had a stem cell transplant for aplastic anemia, so the T cells may come from the graft donor.

The rearrangement links TRBV19 to TRBJ1-5, with a possible D match to TRBD1 (5 bases). Germline V gene lookup returns CDR1 LNHDA and CDR2 SQIVND (reference sequence). V was cut by 7 bases and J by 0 bases, with 13 bases left in between. There are 15 residues in the CDR3. CDR3 region: CASKVQVNSNQPQHF. Written as DNA, the CDR3 is TGTGCCAGTAAGGTACAGGTCAATAGCAATCAGCCCCAGCATTTT. Looking up the rest from reference TRBV19 and TRBJ1-5 gives the full variable domain: DGGITQSPKYLFRKEGQNVTLSCEQNLNHDAMYWYRQDPGQGLRLIYYSQIVNDFQKGDIAEGYSVSREKKESFPLTVTSAQKNPTAFYLCASKVQVNSNQPQHFGDGTRLSIL.

This clonotype was counted only a few times. The J gene is TRBJ2-5, the V gene TRBV4-1; D is possibly TRBD2 (5 bases). The CDR3 has 13 residues. Trimming removed 1 base at V and 3 bases at J, with 6 bases between. Germline CDR1 is MGHRA and CDR2 is YSYEKL. CDR3 residues: CASSQVREETQYF. The CDR3 bases are TGCGCCAGCAGCCAAGTGAGGGAAGAGACCCAGTACTTC.

This clonotype was picked up a small number of times. V gene TRBV7-9 combines with J gene TRBJ1-5; D uncertain. V was clipped by 3 bases and J by 9 bases, with 6 bases between them. This CDR3 is 11 amino acids long. The germline gives CDR1 SEHNR, CDR2 FQNEAQ (reference sequence). The DNA of the CDR3 is TGTGCCAGCAGCTTCACGGGGCCCCAGCATTTT. It codes for CASSFTGPQHF.

The chain carries TRBV28 and TRBJ2-7; 7 bases match TRBD1. Germline assignment: CDR1 MDHEN and CDR2 SYDVKM. This CDR3 region has 16 residues. In nucleotides, the CDR3 is TGTGCTCTCAGCAATTCCGGGGCAGGGGGTCCCTACGAGCAGTACTTC. It encodes CALSNSGAGGPYEQYF.

In its sample, this clonotype was seen many times. The chain recombines TRBV7-9 with TRBJ1-1, with TRBD1 matching over 10 bases. The CDR3 contains 16 residues. Germline V gene lookup returns CDR1 SEHNR and CDR2 FQNEAQ (reference sequence). The junction had 12 bases not matched to a gene; V was cut back by 7 bases and J by 4 bases. CDR3 bases: TGTGCCAGCAACTACCCGGGACAGGGGCGGGGCACTGAAGCTTTCTTT. Translated, it gives CASNYPGQGRGTEAFF. The full variable domain, completed using reference TRBV7-9 and TRBJ1-1, is DTGVSQNPRHKITKRGQNVTFRCDPISEHNRLYWYRQTLGQGPEFLTYFQNEAQLEKSRLLSDRFSAERPKGSFSTLEIQRTEQGDSAMYLCASNYPGQGRGTEAFFGQGTRLTVV.

This clonotype was seen repeatedly, ten times or more. This rearrangement joins TRBV7-3 to TRBJ2-3; TRBD1 might be the D (7 bases). The CDR3 totals 14 residues. V lost 5 bases and J 3 bases, leaving 12 bases between the germline ends. The germline CDR1 and CDR2 sequences are SGHTA and FQGTGA. CDR3 nucleotide sequence: TGTGCCAGCAGCCCGACAGGGAGGACAGATACGCAGTATTTT. Translated, it gives CASSPTGRTDTQYF. Drawing the rest from reference TRBV7-3 and TRBJ2-3, the complete variable domain is GAGVSQTPSNKVTEKGKYVELRCDPISGHTALYWYRQSLGQGPEFLIYFQGTGAADDSGLPNDRFFAVRPEGSVSTLKIQRTERGDSAVYLCASSPTGRTDTQYFGPGTRLTVL.

Only a few counts were recorded for this clonotype. The CDR3 sequence: CSGRRAESNTEAFF. For the CDR3, the DNA is TGCAGCGGCCGACGGGCGGAATCGAACACTGAAGCTTTCTTT. The V gene is TRBV29-1, the J gene TRBJ1-1; D remains ambiguous. The germline CDR1 and CDR2 sequences are SQVTM and ANQGSEA. This CDR3 is 14 amino acids long. The V end lost 7 bases, the J end lost 1 base, and 16 bases lay between the germline ends.

A few counts support this clonotype. V usage is TRBV10-3 and J usage is TRBJ2-1; 10 nucleotides align to TRBD2. Germline CDR1 and CDR2: ENHRY and SYGVKD. This CDR3 comprises 18 residues. Trimming took 2 bases from V and 0 from J; bases not matched to a gene: 7. For the CDR3, the DNA is TGTGCCATCAGTGAGATAGCTAGCGGGAGCCGCTCCTACAATGAGCAGTTCTTC. It codes for CAISEIASGSRSYNEQFF.

This clonotype was observed at least ten times. The V and J genes are TRBV28 and TRBJ1-2; unclear D gene. The CDR3 loop spans 12 amino acids. Trimming stripped 6 bases from V and 3 bases from J, with 8 bases between. Germline V gene sequence: CDR1 MDHEN, CDR2 SYDVKM. The DNA for the CDR3 is TGTGCCAGCAGCACTGGCCACTATGGCTACACCTTC. Protein product: CASSTGHYGYTF.

The gene calls are TRBV2 and TRBJ2-1; D uncertain. The germline gives CDR1 SNHLY, CDR2 FYNNEI. Trimming cost V 0 bases and J 6 bases, with 12 bases left between them. This CDR3 has 15 residues. Written as DNA, the CDR3 is TGTGCCAGCAGTGAAGCTGGTACTCGGGCCAATGAGCAGTTCTTC. This encodes CASSEAGTRANEQFF.

This clonotype has ten or more counts. The genes are TRBV7-2 and TRBJ2-4; D is undetermined. V was shortened by 3 bases and J by 0 bases, with 12 bases between the two germline ends. In germline, CDR1 is SGHTA, CDR2 FQGNSA. This CDR3 is 16 amino acids long. The CDR3 region is CASSFETVLAKNIQYF. The CDR3 bases are TGTGCCAGCAGCTTTGAGACGGTTCTAGCCAAAAACATTCAGTACTTC.

The rearrangement joins TRBV6-2 or TRBV6-3 to TRBJ2-7; D may be TRBD2 (5 bases). The germline gives CDR1 MNHEY, CDR2 SVGEGT. The CDR3 sequence is 15 residues long. V was cut by 4 bases and J by 5 bases, with 18 bases left in between. In DNA, the CDR3 is TGTGCCAGCAGTTTTGACGGCCGGTTCGGGGACGAGCAGTACTTC. Amino acid sequence: CASSFDGRFGDEQYF.

The chain employs TRBV24-1 and TRBJ2-7; D is unresolved. CDR1 is KGHDR and CDR2 is SFDVKD in the germline V gene. The CDR3 runs to 13 residues. Trimming took 4 bases from V and 1 from J, leaving 7 bases between them. CDR3: CATSDSLSYEQYV. The CDR3 DNA follows: TGTGCCACCAGTGACTCCCTATCCTACGAGCAGTACGTC.